The entry below describes one T cell receptor (beta chain). What it recognizes is unknown. This CDR3 comprises 14 residues. Germline V gives CDR1 KGHSH, CDR2 LQKENI. Trimming removed 4 bases from V and 5 bases from J; junction bases left unmatched: 8. 13 Jbeta primers and 60 Vbeta primers were used for the PCR. Some clones are missing from TCRdb's copy, which holds only in-frame ones; the method was immunoSEQ multiplex PCR. Of about 94,000 clones listed, roughly three fifths are singletons. This entry belongs to a study of cytomegalovirus exposure and HLA in healthy donors. Overall study results and limits: Donors belonging to an Asian-associated ancestry cluster reportedly showed fewer N-insertions in productive TCRs than the roughly 670-donor mean, according to what a later analysis found. Likely technical artifact: a cluster of highly shared sequence variants.

J is TRBJ2-7 and V is TRBV18; TRBD1 aligns across 7 bases. Sequencing was performed on PBMCs. The receptor comes from a man under 40 in good health and CMV-seronegative. CDR3 coding DNA: TGTGCCAGCTCACGCGGGCGAACAGGGGACGAGCAGTACTTC. Protein: CASSRGRTGDEQYF.